What follows are 27 T cell receptor beta chains derived from one specimen sequenced in a study of cytomegalovirus exposure and HLA in healthy donors. Measured with immunoSEQ multiplex PCR; TCRdb has only the in-frame clones, and not every one. This repertoire shows about 110,000 clones, roughly 88% found once; its top ten account for roughly 3%. Sequenced sample: PBMCs. The receptors were sampled from a woman aged 18-29 years in good health and CMV-seronegative.

The V call is TRBV6-5, the J call TRBJ1-4; D unresolved. The V and J ends lost 6 bases and 4 bases respectively, with 12 bases between them. The germline CDR1 and CDR2 sequences are MNHEY and SVGAGI. The CDR3 loop spans 14 amino acids. The CDR3 bases are TGTGCCAGCAGCTCCCCGAAGAGTAATGAAAAACTGTTTTTT. This encodes CASSSPKSNEKLFF.

The gene calls are TRBV5-1 and TRBJ1-6; D call uncertain. The V end lost 4 bases, the J end lost 13 bases, and 15 bases lay between the germline ends. Looked up from germline, CDR1 is SGHRS and CDR2 is YFSETQ. The CDR3 loop spans 13 amino acids. The CDR3 reads CASSLRRPGPLHF. CDR3 in DNA: TGCGCCAGCAGCCTCCGCCGACCCGGGCCCCTCCACTTT.

The chain is built from TRBV7-9 and TRBJ1-6; D possibly corresponds to TRBD1 (5 bases). This CDR3 contains 15 residues. The germline V gene encodes CDR1 SEHNR and CDR2 FQNEAQ (reference sequence). V was trimmed by 6 bases and J by 0 bases, leaving 9 bases between them. The CDR3 loop is CASRPDSSYNSPLHF. Written as DNA, the CDR3 is TGTGCCAGCAGACCCGACAGCTCCTATAATTCACCCCTCCACTTT.

The CDR3 spells CASSLGTGDEQYF. In DNA, the CDR3 is TGTGCCAGCAGCCTAGGGACAGGAGACGAGCAGTACTTC. The J gene is TRBJ2-7, the V gene TRBV5-6; TRBD1 matches 8 bases. The CDR3 loop spans 13 amino acids. CDR1 is SGHDT and CDR2 is YYEEEE in the germline V gene. V lost 4 bases and J lost 5; bases outside the gene matches: 5.

This CDR3 is CASSSGGGMNTEAFF. CDR3 sequence (DNA): TGTGCCAGCAGCTCCGGGGGAGGGATGAACACTGAAGCTTTCTTT. The chain is built from TRBV9 and TRBJ1-1; D is possibly TRBD1 (5 bases). Germline CDR1 and CDR2: SGDLS and YYNGEE. This CDR3 is 15 amino acids long. V lost 4 bases and J 0 bases, leaving 13 bases between the germline ends.

This clone is a singleton in its sample. V usage is TRBV27 and J usage is TRBJ1-1, with D possibly matching TRBD1 (6 bases). Germline V gene lookup returns CDR1 MNHEY and CDR2 SMNVEV (reference sequence). V was trimmed by 6 bases and J by 0 bases, leaving 8 bases between them. The CDR3 is made up of 13 amino acids. The CDR3 spells CASRTGLNTEAFF. CDR3 in DNA: TGTGCCAGCAGAACAGGGCTGAACACTGAAGCTTTCTTT.

This clone was detected only a few times. The chain has TRBV5-6 and TRBJ1-2, with 7 bases fitting TRBD1. CDR3 length: 13 amino acids. V lost 4 bases and J lost 5; bases outside the gene matches: 5. Germline V gene sequence: CDR1 SGHDT, CDR2 YYEEEE. The DNA for the CDR3 is TGTGCCAGCAGCGAGGGGACAGAGTATGGCTACACCTTC. This sequence encodes CASSEGTEYGYTF.

This clone was observed a few times. CDR3 loop: CASSNRQGIRYTEAFF. The CDR3 DNA sequence: TGTGCCAGTAGTAATCGGCAGGGTATCCGGTACACTGAAGCTTTCTTT. The chain has TRBV19 and TRBJ1-1, with D perhaps matching TRBD1 (5 bases). Per the germline V gene, CDR1 is LNHDA and CDR2 is SQIVND (reference sequence). The CDR3 is 16 residues long. Trimming cost V 4 bases and J 3 bases, with 18 bases left between them.

The genes are TRBV7-8 and TRBJ2-6; D unresolved. V was cut by 5 bases and J by 0 bases, with 14 bases left in between. This CDR3 spans 17 amino acids. Looked up from germline, CDR1 is SGHVS and CDR2 is FQNEAQ. CDR3 DNA sequence: TGTGCCAGCAGCCCCTTCGGTACCTCCTCTGGGGCCAACGTCCTGACTTTC. It is translated as CASSPFGTSSGANVLTF.

The table lists this clone with a few counts. This sequence joins TRBV5-6 and TRBJ1-5; D ambiguous. The CDR3 extends over 17 amino acids. In germline, CDR1 is SGHDT, CDR2 YYEEEE. V lost 4 bases, J lost 4 bases, and 21 bases lay in between. For the CDR3, the DNA is TGTGCCAGCAGCCGGTTTCGGGGAGAGTTCGGGAATCAGCCCCAGCATTTT. The encoded protein is CASSRFRGEFGNQPQHF.

The chain uses TRBV4-1 and TRBJ2-2; D remains unclear. Germline assignment: CDR1 MGHRA and CDR2 YSYEKL. The CDR3 covers 15 residues. V was clipped by 1 base and J by 8 bases, with 14 bases between them. CDR3 sequence: CASSQATTQPGELFF. The CDR3 coding sequence is TGCGCCAGCAGCCAAGCTACTACCCAACCTGGGGAGCTGTTTTTT.

The genes are TRBV30 and TRBJ2-3; 8 bases agree with TRBD2. This CDR3 spans 13 amino acids. Germline values: CDR1 GTSNPN, CDR2 SVGIG (reference sequence). The V segment lost 2 bases and the J segment 6 bases; nucleotides outside the gene matches: 4. CDR3 sequence reads: CAWSLTSADTQYF. The CDR3 DNA reads TGTGCCTGGAGTCTGACTAGCGCGGATACGCAGTATTTT.

V and J are TRBV27 and TRBJ2-3; 7 nucleotides line up with TRBD1. V lost 6 bases to trimming and J lost 1 base; unmatched junction nucleotides: 7. The V gene's germline CDR1 is MNHEY and CDR2 SMNVEV (reference sequence). The CDR3 consists of 15 residues. The CDR3 protein is CASRPFQGGTDTQYF. The DNA for the CDR3 is TGTGCCAGCAGACCTTTCCAGGGGGGCACAGATACGCAGTATTTT.

The chain uses TRBV28 and TRBJ2-1, with 10 positions matching TRBD1. There are 16 residues in the CDR3. The V and J ends lost 5 bases and 3 bases, in that order; junction bases with no gene match: 7. Germline CDR1 is MDHEN and CDR2 is SYDVKM. The chain's CDR3 is CASSLSTGGYYNEQFF. The CDR3, as DNA: TGTGCCAGCAGTCTCTCGACAGGGGGCTACTACAATGAGCAGTTCTTC.

CDR3 sequence reads: CASSGVTGVSSYEQYF. The CDR3 bases are TGTGCCAGCAGTGGAGTCACAGGGGTGTCCTCCTACGAGCAGTACTTC. The V gene is TRBV6-1, the J gene TRBJ2-7; TRBD1 aligns across 7 bases. CDR3 length equals 16 residues. Looked up from germline, CDR1 is MNHNS and CDR2 is SASEGT. J was trimmed by 0 bases and V by 4 bases; bases with no gene match: 9.

The genes are TRBV27 and TRBJ2-1; 7 bases line up with TRBD1. The CDR3 is 14 residues long. With V trimmed by 7 bases and J by 8 bases, 11 bases remained unmatched. The germline CDR1 and CDR2 sequences are MNHEY and SMNVEV (reference sequence). The CDR3 is CASTAGTARDEQFF. As DNA, the CDR3 is TGTGCCAGCACTGCCGGGACAGCTCGGGATGAGCAGTTCTTC.

The gene calls are TRBV5-1 and TRBJ1-5; D is unresolved. Trimming took off 1 base at V and 2 bases at J, with 10 bases between the two ends. The length of the CDR3 is 15 residues. Germline lookup yields CDR1 SGHRS and CDR2 YFSETQ. CDR3 in amino acids: CASSLYPGGNQPQHF. For the CDR3, the DNA is TGCGCCAGCAGCTTGTATCCGGGAGGCAATCAGCCCCAGCATTTT. The entire variable domain, with the rest obtained from reference TRBV5-1 and TRBJ1-5, is as follows: KAGVTQTPRYLIKTRGQQVTLSCSPISGHRSVSWYQQTPGQGLQFLFEYFSETQRNKGNFPGRFSGRQFSNSRSEMNVSTLELGDSALYLCASSLYPGGNQPQHFGDGTRLSIL.

This chain links TRBV6-5 with TRBJ2-7; 7 bases agree with TRBD2. J gave up 4 bases and V 2 bases, and 5 bases lay outside the gene matches. CDR3 length: 14 residues. Germline V gene sequence: CDR1 MNHEY, CDR2 SVGAGI. The CDR3 coding sequence is TGTGCCAGCAGTTACGCGGGGGAAAGGTACGAGCAGTACTTC. This translates into CASSYAGERYEQYF.

The V call is TRBV5-1, the J call TRBJ2-5, with TRBD2 identical over 9 bases. Trimming cost V 5 bases and J 2 bases; bases outside gene matches: 7. In germline, CDR1 is SGHRS, CDR2 YFSETQ. The CDR3 contains 15 residues. CDR3 protein: CASSTIAGGQETQYF. CDR3 bases: TGCGCCAGCAGTACAATTGCGGGGGGGCAAGAGACCCAGTACTTC.

A word on this clone: This CDR3 is also generated by other DNA sequences in the sample. The V call is TRBV27, the J call TRBJ2-7; tentatively, D is TRBD2 (7 bases). Germline V CDR1 and CDR2: MNHEY, SMNVEV (reference sequence). CDR3 size: 14 residues. V lost 5 bases and J lost 2, with 13 bases in between. CDR3 loop: CASSPRGGTYEQYF. The CDR3 DNA is TGTGCCAGCAGTCCAAGGGGGGGTACCTACGAGCAGTACTTC.

The J gene is TRBJ1-1, the V gene TRBV29-1; D is unresolved. This CDR3 comprises 11 residues. Trimming took off 7 bases at V and 1 base at J, with 7 bases between the two ends. Germline CDR1 SQVTM, CDR2 ANQGSEA. CDR3 coding DNA: TGCAGCGCCCCGGGGAACACTGAAGCTTTCTTT. Translating gives CSAPGNTEAFF.

This chain uses TRBV5-8 with TRBJ1-1; D is unclear. This CDR3 has 12 residues. V was trimmed by 3 bases and J by 0 bases, leaving 3 bases between them. The V gene's germline CDR1 is SGHTS and CDR2 YDEGEE. In DNA, the CDR3 is TGTGCCAGCAGCTCCATGAACACTGAAGCTTTCTTT. Its protein product is CASSSMNTEAFF.

The chain combines TRBV30 with TRBJ2-7; the match to TRBD2 covers 8 bases. Trimming removed 1 base from V and 6 bases from J; junction bases left unmatched: 8. CDR1 GTSNPN and CDR2 SVGIG come from the germline V gene (reference sequence). CDR3 length: 14 residues. Here the CDR3 reads CAWSAGLGSGEQYF. CDR3 DNA: TGTGCCTGGAGTGCGGGACTAGGGTCTGGCGAGCAGTACTTC.

The chain joins TRBV5-4 to TRBJ2-7; D is unresolved. The V and J ends lost 0 bases and 6 bases respectively, with 16 bases between them. The CDR3 length is 15 residues. The germline gives CDR1 SGHNT, CDR2 YYREEE (reference sequence). DNA for the CDR3: TGTGCCAGCAGCTTGGTTGGGCAGACGTTCGGCGAGCAGTACTTC. This gives the protein CASSLVGQTFGEQYF.

The chain employs TRBV5-6 and TRBJ2-3; 7 bases are shared with TRBD1. Per the germline V gene, CDR1 is SGHDT and CDR2 is YYEEEE. With 7 bases clipped from V and 2 bases from J, the junction kept 13 bases outside the gene matches. The CDR3 spans 16 residues. The DNA for the CDR3 is TGTGCCAGCCACACTCCCACGACAGGGTCCACAGATACGCAGTATTTT. Its translation is CASHTPTTGSTDTQYF.

V and J are TRBV5-6 and TRBJ1-2, with 7 bases lining up with TRBD1. The CDR3 sequence is 14 residues long. The V segment lost 2 bases and the J segment 5 bases; nucleotides outside the gene matches: 6. Germline V gives CDR1 SGHDT, CDR2 YYEEEE. In DNA, the CDR3 is TGTGCCAGCAGCTTCACAGGGGTGGGGTATGGCTACACCTTC. Its protein is CASSFTGVGYGYTF. Complete variable domain (other parts from reference TRBV5-6 and TRBJ1-2): DAGVTQSPTHLIKTRGQQVTLRCSPKSGHDTVSWYQQALGQGPQFIFQYYEEEERQRGNFPDRFSGHQFPNYSSELNVNALLLGDSALYLCASSFTGVGYGYTFGSGTRLTVV.

The chain carries TRBV10-3 and TRBJ1-5, with D possibly matching TRBD1 (6 bases). V lost 9 bases, J lost 3 bases, and 9 bases lay in between. The CDR3 is 12 amino acids. Germline loops: CDR1 ENHRY, CDR2 SYGVKD. CDR3 protein: CAIGQNNQPQHF. The CDR3 DNA follows: TGTGCCATTGGACAGAACAATCAGCCCCAGCATTTT.